This T cell receptor (beta chain) emerged from a study of vaccination effects on CD4 cells after COVID-19. Broader study findings: Common cold coronavirus cross-reactivity was shown by only 1 of 255 vaccine-induced clones in healthy vaccinees.

Within the ViraFEST assay, antigen-specific CD4+ T cells underwent expansion with viral peptide pools prior to sequencing. Cells that had been cultured for nine to eleven days were the source of isolated CD4+ T cells. Previously uninfected by SARS-CoV-2, the vaccine recipients also showed negative nucleocapsid antibodies. Culturing of around 2 million PBMC per well took place with roughly 10 IU/ml IL-2 and 9.5 to 10 ug/ml peptides. About this clone: The antigen remains undetermined.

Between the trimmed V and J ends, which lost 1 base and 1 base, there was a span of 10 bases. CDR1 and CDR2 (germline): SGHTA, FQGNSA. The CDR3 is 15 amino acids. The method was immunoSEQ multiplex PCR; TCRdb's version includes in-frame clones alone and lacks a portion of them. The sample records about 41,000 clones, over 75% being singletons. The material was CD4+ T cells from PBMCs cultured with HCoV-NL63 spike peptides, obtained before COVID-19 vaccination. This receptor was obtained from a human donor who received a COVID-19 vaccine. The chain carries TRBV7-2 and TRBJ2-5, with D hard to call. CDR3 DNA sequence: TGTGCCAGCAGCTTAGACAGATTTAGCCAAGAGACCCAGTACTTC. Translating it yields CASSLDRFSQETQYF.